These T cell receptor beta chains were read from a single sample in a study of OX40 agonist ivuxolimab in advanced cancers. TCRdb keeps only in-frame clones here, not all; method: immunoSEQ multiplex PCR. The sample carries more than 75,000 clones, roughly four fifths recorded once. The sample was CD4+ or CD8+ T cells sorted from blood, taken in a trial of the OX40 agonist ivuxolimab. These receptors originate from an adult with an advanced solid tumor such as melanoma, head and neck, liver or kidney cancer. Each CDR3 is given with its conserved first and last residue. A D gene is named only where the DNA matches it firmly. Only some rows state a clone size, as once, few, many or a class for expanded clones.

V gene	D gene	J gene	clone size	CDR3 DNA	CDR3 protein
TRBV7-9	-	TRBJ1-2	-	TGTGCCAGCAGCTTAGTAGGGGGACTGTCGGGCTACACCTTC	CASSLVGGLSGYTF
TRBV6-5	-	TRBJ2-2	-	TGTGCCAGCAGTTACTGGAGGACGGGACGGGGTGAGCTGTTTTTT	CASSYWRTGRGELFF
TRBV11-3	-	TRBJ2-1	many	TGTGCCAGCAGCTTAGGAGTCGGGACGGGTACTAATGAGCAGTTCTTC	CASSLGVGTGTNEQFF
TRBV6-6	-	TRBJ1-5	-	TGTGCCAGCATCGCCGCGGGAGGGCGCAATCAGCCCCAGCATTTT	CASIAAGGRNQPQHF
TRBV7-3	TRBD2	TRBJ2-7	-	TGTGCCAGCAGCTGGACTAGCGGGAGTCGCGAGCAGTACTTC	CASSWTSGSREQYF
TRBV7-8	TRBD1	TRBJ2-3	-	TGTGCCAGCAGCTCTACAGGGGTCACAGATACGCAGTATTTT	CASSSTGVTDTQYF
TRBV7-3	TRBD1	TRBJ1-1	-	TGTGCCAGCAGCTACGGACAGGGGAACACTGAAGCTTTCTTT	CASSYGQGNTEAFF
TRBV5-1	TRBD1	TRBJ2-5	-	TGCGCCAGCAGCTTGCGGCAGGGGGCTGGAGAGACCCAGTACTTC	CASSLRQGAGETQYF
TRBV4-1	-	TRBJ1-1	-	TGCGCCAGCAGCTCCAGGGAAGGAGGCACTGAAGCTTTCTTT	CASSSREGGTEAFF
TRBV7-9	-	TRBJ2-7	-	TGTGCCAGCAGCTTTTCCGACTTGTACGAGCAGTACTTC	CASSFSDLYEQYF
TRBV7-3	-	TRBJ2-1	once	TGTGCCAGCAGCTCCCAAGCGGGCGTCAAGTTCAATGAGCAGTTCTTC	CASSSQAGVKFNEQFF
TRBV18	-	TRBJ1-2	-	TGTGCCAGCGCAACGGGGACCGCGGGACAAGCCTTC	CASATGTAGQAF
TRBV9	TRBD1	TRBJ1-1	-	TGTGCCAGCAGCCCCCGGACAGGACTCATGAACACTGAAGCTTTCTTT	CASSPRTGLMNTEAFF
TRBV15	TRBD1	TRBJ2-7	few	TGTGCCACCAGCAGAGTGGGACAGGGGGCGCGATTCGTCGAGCAGTACTTC	CATSRVGQGARFVEQYF
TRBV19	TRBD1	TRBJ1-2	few	TGTGCCAGTAGTACGGGACAGTCTCGTGGCTACACCTTC	CASSTGQSRGYTF
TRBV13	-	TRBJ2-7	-	TGTGCCAGCAGCTTAGCGGGCAGCCCGAACAGCTACGAGCAGTACTTC	CASSLAGSPNSYEQYF
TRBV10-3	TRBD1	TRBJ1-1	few	TGTGCCATCAGTAGAGGACAGGGGGAAACTGAAGCTTTCTTT	CAISRGQGETEAFF